Sequencing of this TCR beta chain was carried out in a study of T cell repertoires in cytomegalovirus infection. In the study overall: Use of recently identified HLA-C-restricted and well-studied HLA-B-restricted CMV epitopes was part of the study. Study conclusions and caveats: What dominated the ex vivo response were HLA-C-restricted CMV-specific TCR beta clonotypes. Summed frequency of shared TCR beta families picked out CMV carriers who also had the relevant HLA.

One entry per CDR3 protein, called by TCRdb with MiXCR from the reads. The repertoire includes some 270,000 distinct CDR3 sequences, approximately 22% of them detected once, and roughly 19% sits in the top ten. With regard to this clonotype: Its antigen remains unknown.

The sample here was cultured PBMCs, taken from culture after CMV antigen stimulation. The sequence came from a human donor in good health (CMV status not recorded). Some clones in this sample may be carry-over from other donors' samples.

CDR3 protein: CASSPPSIDTEAFF. DNA of the CDR3: TGTGCCAGCTCACCACCGAGCATAGACACTGAAGCTTTCTTT. This chain connects TRBV18 to TRBJ1-1; no firm D call. This CDR3 contains 14 residues. In germline, CDR1 is KGHSH, CDR2 LQKENI. The germline V and J ends were trimmed by 0 bases and 3 bases, with 8 bases remaining between them.